The clone carrying this TCR beta chain came up a few times. These data belong to a study of technical replicates of blood from several donors. Repertoires were generated with immunoSEQ multiplex PCR, while TCRdb's copy carries only in-frame clones and drops some. Among some 73,000 clones listed, 90% to 95% were seen once. V shed 4 bases and J shed 5 bases, with 17 bases lying between them. Germline loops: CDR1 SEHNR, CDR2 FQNEAQ (reference sequence). This CDR3 region has 15 residues. The clonotype was recovered from a human donor in good health. Some clones in this sample may be carry-over from other donors' samples. The chain joins TRBV7-9 to TRBJ1-1, with D possibly being TRBD1 (5 bases). Sequencing input: PBMCs. This CDR3 reads CASSYIVGRGTEAFF. CDR3 bases: TGTGCCAGCAGCTACATTGTCGGGCGGGGGACTGAAGCTTTCTTT.